The text below deals with one TCR beta chain. The table lists this clonotype with many counts. This clone's antigen is unknown. It has no much larger one-base neighbor in the sample; base qualities were not kept. The instrument given in TCRdb is Illumina HiSeq 1500. The public reads were reanalyzed by TCRdb: fastp trimming at Q25, MiXCR alignment, in-frame beta chains only. Records with the same CDR3 protein are collapsed into one entry carrying the most frequent genes and DNA. Within this sample are approximately 500,000 distinct CDR3 sequences, with approximately 17% of them counted one time only. About 24% of the sample belongs to the ten largest clones. These data are taken from a study of T cell repertoires in cytomegalovirus infection (dated by TCRdb to about 2019). Concerning the study at large: Because public TCR beta signatures pointed to carriage of CMV infection together with the matching HLA type, the HLA type of each donor mattered for the analysis. Overall results and qualifications from the work: In both this cohort and an independent cohort of 352 donors, the cumulative frequency of public TCR beta family members distinguished carriers of CMV infection plus the relevant HLA type. The ex vivo response was dominated by HLA-C-restricted CMV-specific TCR beta clonotypes, which also provided the single most frequent clonotype in two of eight donors.

CDR1 and CDR2, looked up from the germline V gene, are SGHTA and FQGTGA. The CDR3 covers 17 residues, taking in both the cysteine and the phenylalanine. Only the CDR3 portion is preserved as DNA: 51 bases, with reading frame beginning at the first base. From V the trimming removes 5 bases and from J it removes 8 bases, while the gene matches leave 15 bases of the junction unaccounted for. Sequencing was carried out using CD8+ T cells from PBMCs. This receptor was identified in a human donor in good health (CMV status not recorded). Some clones in this sample may be carry-over from other donors' samples. In this chain, TRBV7-3 is recombined with TRBJ2-1, and TRBD2 aligns with 10 junction nucleotides. This receptor has the CDR3 CASSRHPPSGSSDEQFF. The sequenced DNA: TGTGCCAGCAGCCGCCACCCCCCTAGCGGGAGTTCCGATGAGCAGTTCTTC.